The T cell receptor (beta chain) under discussion was sequenced for a study of T cells in Graves' hyperthyroidism and ophthalmopathy. Background on the study: The blood sample was taken at first diagnosis, before treatment began. Study-wide results and limits: Most thyroid clonotypes with frequency above 0.001 were detected in blood. Ophthalmopathy, which appeared later, was predicted by the model a median roughly 6.4 months before onset.

PBMCs stemmed from 10 ml fresh peripheral blood. There are 13 residues in the CDR3. Trimming removed 1 base at V and 4 bases at J, with 7 bases between. Germline V gene sequence: CDR1 LGHNT, CDR2 FRNRAP. This clonotype was counted many times. Antigen unknown. Amplification of TCR beta CDR3 regions used RNA as the template. During a first-round RT-PCR of the TCR CDR3, the HTBI primer set was used. TCRdb processed the multiplex PCR reads anew with MiXCR; each CDR3 protein has one entry. The repertoire consists of 650,000 to 700,000 distinct CDR3 sequences, with roughly a sixth occurring once and the leading ten covering 15% to 19%.

This clonotype was obtained from a man aged 50-59 years with Graves' hyperthyroidism. The chain uses TRBV12-5 and TRBJ1-2, with D possibly matching TRBD1 (5 bases). The sample was blood. Here the CDR3 reads CASGLGGSYGYTF. The CDR3 DNA reads TGTGCTAGTGGTTTGGGGGGGTCCTATGGCTACACCTTC.